This T cell receptor beta chain came from a study of T cell responses to AZD1222 COVID-19 vaccine. Repertoires were generated with immunoSEQ multiplex PCR, while TCRdb's copy carries only in-frame clones and drops some. The sample includes more than 95,000 clones, roughly 88% of them seen just once. V was shortened by 3 bases and J by 4 bases, with 10 bases between the two germline ends. This CDR3 has 14 residues. Per the germline V gene, CDR1 is SGHTA and CDR2 is FQGNSA. The chain links TRBV7-2 to TRBJ1-5; D not certain. Sequenced material: peripheral blood, taken 28 days after the second AZD1222 dose. The clonotype was recovered from an adult who received the AZD1222 COVID-19 vaccine. The CDR3 here is CASSFWGINQPQHF. DNA of the CDR3: TGTGCCAGCAGCTTTTGGGGAATTAATCAGCCCCAGCATTTT.